One sample yielded the 3 T cell receptor beta chains listed below, sequenced in a study of cytomegalovirus exposure and HLA in healthy donors (dated by TCRdb to about 2017). Libraries were constructed by the immunoSEQ multiplex PCR assay. For the multiplex PCR, a mixture combining 60 forward primers for TCR Vbeta segments and 13 reverse primers for TCR Jbeta segments was used. TCRdb took over this immuneACCESS table, retaining in-frame rearrangements with V and J assigned. Such tables are incomplete; in checked studies, under half of the missing clones stem from an unresolved V gene, and the remainder is unexplained. The sample yields around 71,000 clones; about two thirds were counted once. Together, the top ten hold more than 5% of the sample. The sample taken for sequencing was PBMCs. These receptor sequences come from a young man in good health and CMV-seropositive.

The chain has TRBV28 and TRBJ2-1; D remains unclear. V was trimmed by 6 bases and J by 7 bases, leaving 19 bases between them. The CDR3 runs 15 residues. Germline V gene data show CDR1 as MDHEN and CDR2 as SYDVKM. CDR3 protein: CASRLTSPLVNEQFF. The CDR3 bases are TGTGCCAGCAGGCTAACCTCCCCTTTGGTGAATGAGCAGTTCTTC.

The V call is TRBV29-1, the J call TRBJ2-7, with 9 bases matching TRBD1. Germline lookup yields CDR1 SQVTM and CDR2 ANQGSEA. The CDR3 extends over 13 amino acids. V was pared by 6 bases and J by 0 bases, with 3 bases of the junction left unmatched. CDR3 amino acids: CSVTDRGSYEQYF. CDR3 nucleotides: TGCAGCGTGACGGACAGGGGCTCCTACGAGCAGTACTTC.

The V gene is TRBV28, the J gene TRBJ2-3, with 7 nucleotides matching TRBD2. Trimming at V came to 4 bases and at J to 11 bases, leaving 6 bases not matched to a gene. CDR1 and CDR2 from the germline V gene are MDHEN and SYDVKM. The CDR3 consists of 12 residues. The CDR3 sequence is CASSYLGEGQYF. CDR3 coding DNA: TGTGCCAGCAGTTACCTCGGGGAGGGGCAGTATTTT.